The TCR beta chain described here comes from a study of blood T cell repertoires in COVID-19. About the research overall: The samples span acute and convalescent COVID-19 from the United States, Italy and Spain. From T cells, B-cell-depleted T cells, or PBMCs came the material, which was cDNA or gDNA.

The CDR3 extends over 11 amino acids. Germline V gives CDR1 DFQATT, CDR2 SNEGSKA (reference sequence). Trimming took 6 bases from V and 8 from J, leaving 13 bases between them. Assay used: immunoSEQ multiplex PCR; TCRdb lists only in-frame clones, some missing. The data show some 180,000 clones, around 84% seen once. Sequences were obtained from peripheral blood. The clonotype comes from a human donor in a cohort sampled during active COVID-19. The gene calls are TRBV20-1 and TRBJ1-1; D remains ambiguous. The CDR3 nucleotides read TGCAGTGCGTTACTTGTCGTCGAAGCTTTCTTT. It specifies CSALLVVEAFF.